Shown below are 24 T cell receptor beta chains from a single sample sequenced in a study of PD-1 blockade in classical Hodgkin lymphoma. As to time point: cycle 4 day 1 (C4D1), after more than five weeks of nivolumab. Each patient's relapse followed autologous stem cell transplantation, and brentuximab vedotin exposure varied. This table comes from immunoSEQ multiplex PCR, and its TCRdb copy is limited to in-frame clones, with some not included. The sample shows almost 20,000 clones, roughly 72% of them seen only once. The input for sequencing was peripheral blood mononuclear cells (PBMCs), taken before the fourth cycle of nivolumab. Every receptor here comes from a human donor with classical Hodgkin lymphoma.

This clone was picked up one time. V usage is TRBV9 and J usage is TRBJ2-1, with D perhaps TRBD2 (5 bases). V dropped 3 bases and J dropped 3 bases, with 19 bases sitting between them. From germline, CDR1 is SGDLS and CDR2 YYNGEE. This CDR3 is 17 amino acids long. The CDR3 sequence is CASSAQLGNPLYNEQFF. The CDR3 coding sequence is TGTGCCAGCAGCGCCCAACTAGGCAACCCTCTCTACAATGAGCAGTTCTTC.

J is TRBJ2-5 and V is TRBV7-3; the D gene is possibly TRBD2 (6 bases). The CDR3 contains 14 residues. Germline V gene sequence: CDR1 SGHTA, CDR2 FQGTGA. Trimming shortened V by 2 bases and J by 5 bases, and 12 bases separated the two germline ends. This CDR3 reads CASSLVAGGETQYF. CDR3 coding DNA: TGTGCCAGCAGCTTAGTCGCAGGAGGGGAGACCCAGTACTTC.

DNA of the CDR3: TGTGCCAGCAGTGCCCCATGGACTAGATCCTACGAGCAGTACTTC. This gives the protein CASSAPWTRSYEQYF. The rearrangement uses TRBV2 and TRBJ2-7; TRBD2 matches at 7 bases. The CDR3 sequence is 15 residues long. The junction had 7 bases not matched to a gene; V was cut back by 4 bases and J by 1 base. Germline V gene sequence: CDR1 SNHLY, CDR2 FYNNEI.

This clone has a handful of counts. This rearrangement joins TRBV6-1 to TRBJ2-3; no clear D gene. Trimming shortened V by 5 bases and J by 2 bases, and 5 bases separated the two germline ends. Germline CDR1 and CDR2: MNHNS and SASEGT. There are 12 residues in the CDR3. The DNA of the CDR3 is TGTGCCAGCAGTACTCCCACAGATACGCAGTATTTT. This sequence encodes CASSTPTDTQYF.

The CDR3 region is CASSESTRGMTNTEAFF. In DNA form, the CDR3 reads TGCGCCAGCAGTGAGTCAACCAGGGGAATGACGAACACTGAAGCTTTCTTT. V usage is TRBV10-2 and J usage is TRBJ1-1, with D perhaps TRBD1 (6 bases). CDR1 is WSHSY and CDR2 is SAAADI in the germline V gene. Trimming removed 0 bases from V and 1 base from J, with 15 bases in between. CDR3 size: 17 residues.

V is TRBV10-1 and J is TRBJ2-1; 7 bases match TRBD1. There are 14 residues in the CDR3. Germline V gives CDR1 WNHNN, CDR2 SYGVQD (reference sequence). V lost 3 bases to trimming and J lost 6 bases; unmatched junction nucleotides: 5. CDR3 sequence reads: CASSDPGTANEQFF. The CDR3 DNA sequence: TGCGCCAGCAGTGACCCCGGGACAGCCAATGAGCAGTTCTTC.

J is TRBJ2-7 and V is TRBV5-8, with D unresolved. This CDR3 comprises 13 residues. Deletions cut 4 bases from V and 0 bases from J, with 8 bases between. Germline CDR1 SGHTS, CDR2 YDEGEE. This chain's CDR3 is CASSGRNSYEQYF. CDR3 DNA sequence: TGTGCCAGCAGCGGCCGGAACTCCTACGAGCAGTACTTC.

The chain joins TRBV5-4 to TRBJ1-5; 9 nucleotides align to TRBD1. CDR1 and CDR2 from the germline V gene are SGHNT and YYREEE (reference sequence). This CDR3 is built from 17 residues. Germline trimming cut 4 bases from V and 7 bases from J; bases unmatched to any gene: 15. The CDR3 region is CASSGDPGQGGNQPQHF. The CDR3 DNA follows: TGTGCCAGCAGCGGAGACCCGGGACAGGGAGGGAACCAGCCCCAGCATTTT. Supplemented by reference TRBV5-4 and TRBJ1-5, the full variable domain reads ETGVTQSPTHLIKTRGQQVTLRCSSQSGHNTVSWYQQALGQGPQFIFQYYREEENGRGNFPPRFSGLQFPNYSSELNVNALELDDSALYLCASSGDPGQGGNQPQHFGDGTRLSIL.

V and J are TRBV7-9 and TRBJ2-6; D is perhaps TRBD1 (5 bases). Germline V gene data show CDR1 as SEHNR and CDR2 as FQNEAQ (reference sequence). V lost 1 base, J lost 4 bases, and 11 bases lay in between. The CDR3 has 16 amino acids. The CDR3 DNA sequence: TGTGCCAGCAGCTTAGGGCCAGGGCCAGGGGCCAACGTCCTGACTTTC. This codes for CASSLGPGPGANVLTF.

CDR3 DNA sequence: TGTGCCAGCAGCTTAAAACGGGAGACCCAGTACTTC. Encoded protein: CASSLKRETQYF. The chain joins TRBV7-2 to TRBJ2-5, with D uncertain. V was shortened by 2 bases and J by 5 bases, with 6 bases between the two germline ends. CDR1 SGHTA and CDR2 FQGNSA come from the germline V gene. This CDR3 spans 12 amino acids.

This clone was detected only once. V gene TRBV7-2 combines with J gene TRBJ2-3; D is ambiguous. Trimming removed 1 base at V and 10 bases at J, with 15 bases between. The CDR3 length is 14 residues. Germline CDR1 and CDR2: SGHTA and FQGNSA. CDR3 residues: CASSLVGLDGSQYF. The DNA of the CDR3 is TGTGCCAGCAGCTTAGTAGGTCTAGATGGTTCGCAGTATTTT.

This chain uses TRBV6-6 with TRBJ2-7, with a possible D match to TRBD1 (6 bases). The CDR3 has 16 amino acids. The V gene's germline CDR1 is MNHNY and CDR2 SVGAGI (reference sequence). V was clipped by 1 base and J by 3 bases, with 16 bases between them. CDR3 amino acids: CASSYLPLGQIYEQYF. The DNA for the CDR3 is TGTGCCAGCAGTTACTTACCCCTGGGACAAATCTACGAGCAGTACTTC.

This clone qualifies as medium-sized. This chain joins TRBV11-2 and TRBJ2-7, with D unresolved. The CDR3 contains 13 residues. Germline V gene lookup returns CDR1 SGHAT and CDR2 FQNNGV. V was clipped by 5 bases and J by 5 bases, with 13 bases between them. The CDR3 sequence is CASSQYRIHEQYF. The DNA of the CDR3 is TGTGCCAGCAGCCAATATCGGATCCACGAGCAGTACTTC.

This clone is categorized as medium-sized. The CDR3 is CASRGEELFF. The CDR3 region has the DNA TGTGCCAGCAGGGGGGAGGAGCTGTTTTTT. The V call is TRBV6-5, the J call TRBJ2-2; perhaps D is TRBD1 or TRBD2 (5 bases each). The CDR3 spans 10 residues. Trimming removed 6 bases from V and 10 bases from J, with 6 bases in between. Per germline, CDR1 MNHEY and CDR2 SVGAGI.

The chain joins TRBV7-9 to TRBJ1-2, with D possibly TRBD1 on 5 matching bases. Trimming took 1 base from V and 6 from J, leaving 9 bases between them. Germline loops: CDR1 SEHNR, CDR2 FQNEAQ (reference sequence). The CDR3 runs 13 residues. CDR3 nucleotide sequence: TGTGCCAGCAGCTTAGGTCAGGGACATGGCTACACCTTC. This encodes CASSLGQGHGYTF.

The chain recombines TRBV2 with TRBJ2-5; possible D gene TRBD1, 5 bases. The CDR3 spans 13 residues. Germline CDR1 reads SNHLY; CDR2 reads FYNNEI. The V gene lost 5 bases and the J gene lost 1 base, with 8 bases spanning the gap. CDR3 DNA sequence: TGTGCCAGCAGTTTACAGGTCCAAGAGACCCAGTACTTC. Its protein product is CASSLQVQETQYF.

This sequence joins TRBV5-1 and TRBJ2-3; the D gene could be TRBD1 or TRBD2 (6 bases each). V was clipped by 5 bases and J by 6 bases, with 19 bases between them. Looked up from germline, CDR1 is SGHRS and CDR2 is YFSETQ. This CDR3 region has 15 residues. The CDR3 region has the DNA TGCGCCAGCAGAGTGGAGGGGGGCCGTGGGGATACGCAGTATTTT. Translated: CASRVEGGRGDTQYF.

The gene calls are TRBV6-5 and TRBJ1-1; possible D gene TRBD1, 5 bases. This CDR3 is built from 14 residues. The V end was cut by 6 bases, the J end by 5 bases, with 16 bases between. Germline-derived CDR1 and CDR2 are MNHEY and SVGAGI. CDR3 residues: CASRTGQWGTEAFF. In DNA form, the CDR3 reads TGTGCCAGCAGAACTGGACAATGGGGGACTGAAGCTTTCTTT.

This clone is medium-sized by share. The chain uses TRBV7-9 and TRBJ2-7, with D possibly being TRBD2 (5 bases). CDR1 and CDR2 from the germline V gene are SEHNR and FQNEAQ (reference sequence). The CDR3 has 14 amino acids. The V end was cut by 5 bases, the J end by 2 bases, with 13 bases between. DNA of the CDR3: TGTGCCAGCAGCACCAGGACTTTCCCCTACGAGCAGTACTTC. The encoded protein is CASSTRTFPYEQYF.

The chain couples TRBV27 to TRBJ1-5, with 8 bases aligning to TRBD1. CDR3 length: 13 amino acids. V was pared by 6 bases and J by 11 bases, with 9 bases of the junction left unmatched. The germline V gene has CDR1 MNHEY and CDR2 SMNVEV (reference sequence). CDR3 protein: CASSIYRGRAQHF. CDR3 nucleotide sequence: TGTGCCAGCAGCATATACAGGGGGAGGGCCCAGCATTTT.

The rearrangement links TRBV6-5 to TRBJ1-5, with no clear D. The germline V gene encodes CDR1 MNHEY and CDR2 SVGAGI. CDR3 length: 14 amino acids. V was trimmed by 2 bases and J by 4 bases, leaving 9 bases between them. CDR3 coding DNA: TGTGCCAGCAGTTACCGGGTTGGTAATCAGCCCCAGCATTTT. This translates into CASSYRVGNQPQHF.

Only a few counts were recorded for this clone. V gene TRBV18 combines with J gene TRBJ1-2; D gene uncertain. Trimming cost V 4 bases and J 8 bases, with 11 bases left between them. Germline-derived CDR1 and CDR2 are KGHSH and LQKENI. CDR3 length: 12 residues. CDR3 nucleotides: TGTGCCAGCTCACTGAGGGCGGAAGGCTACACCTTC. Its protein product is CASSLRAEGYTF.

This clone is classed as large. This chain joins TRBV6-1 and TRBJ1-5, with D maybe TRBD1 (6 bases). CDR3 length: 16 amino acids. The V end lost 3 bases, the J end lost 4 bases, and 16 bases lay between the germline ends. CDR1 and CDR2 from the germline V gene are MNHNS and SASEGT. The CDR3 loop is CASSDFLGADNQPQHF. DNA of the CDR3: TGTGCCAGCAGTGATTTTTTGGGGGCGGATAATCAGCCCCAGCATTTT.

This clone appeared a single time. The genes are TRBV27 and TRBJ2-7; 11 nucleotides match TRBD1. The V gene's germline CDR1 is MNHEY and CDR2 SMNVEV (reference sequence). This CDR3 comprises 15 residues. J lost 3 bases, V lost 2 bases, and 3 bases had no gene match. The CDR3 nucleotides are TGTGCCAGCAGTTTAGAGGGGACAGGGGGCTACGAGCAGTACTTC. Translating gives CASSLEGTGGYEQYF.